Below are 18 T cell receptor beta chains sequenced from a single sample in a study of blood T cell repertoires in COVID-19. TCRdb's copy holds only in-frame clones and misses some; the assay was immunoSEQ multiplex PCR. The repertoire holds 45,000 to 55,000 clones, with 75% to 95% as singletons. The sequenced sample was peripheral blood. The origin of the receptors is a woman in her 40s with active COVID-19.

The genes are TRBV5-4 and TRBJ1-3, with D possibly matching TRBD1 (5 bases). Trimming left V 2 bases short and J 0 bases short, with 9 bases between. Per germline, CDR1 SGHNT and CDR2 YYREEE (reference sequence). This CDR3 is built from 15 residues. The CDR3 coding sequence is TGTGCCAGCAGCTTTTCAGGGAACTCTGGAAACACCATATATTTT. Amino acids: CASSFSGNSGNTIYF.

The V gene is TRBV7-2, the J gene TRBJ1-2; D is ambiguous. The germline V gene has CDR1 SGHTA and CDR2 FQGNSA. The CDR3 extends over 15 amino acids. V lost 0 bases and J 5 bases, leaving 13 bases between the germline ends. The CDR3 region is CASSLARRQTYGYTF. In nucleotides, the CDR3 is TGTGCCAGCAGCTTAGCCCGCAGACAAACATATGGCTACACCTTC.

The chain combines TRBV9 with TRBJ2-3, with TRBD2 identical over 8 bases. The V and J ends lost 4 bases and 3 bases, in that order; junction bases with no gene match: 7. The CDR3 totals 15 residues. From germline, CDR1 is SGDLS and CDR2 YYNGEE. CDR3 in amino acids: CASSSTTSVTDTQYF. For the CDR3, the DNA is TGTGCCAGCAGCTCAACGACTAGCGTGACAGATACGCAGTATTTT. Full variable domain (remainder filled in from reference TRBV9 and TRBJ2-3): DSGVTQTPKHLITATGQRVTLRCSPRSGDLSVYWYQQSLDQGLQFLIQYYNGEERAKGNILERFSAQQFPDLHSELNLSSLELGDSALYFCASSSTTSVTDTQYFGPGTRLTVL.

The chain is built from TRBV15 and TRBJ1-1; 7 positions agree with TRBD1. The germline V gene encodes CDR1 LNHNV and CDR2 YYDKDF (reference sequence). V lost 7 bases to trimming and J lost 4 bases; unmatched junction nucleotides: 9. This CDR3 contains 14 residues. The CDR3 DNA is TGTGCCACCAACCTCAGGGGGGTTGGCACTGAAGCTTTCTTT. This encodes CATNLRGVGTEAFF.

A word on this clone: Other DNA sequences from this sample encode an identical CDR3 as well. V gene TRBV5-1 combines with J gene TRBJ1-2; D possibly corresponds to TRBD1 (5 bases). V was pared by 0 bases and J by 4 bases, with 10 bases between. Germline-derived CDR1 and CDR2 are SGHRS and YFSETQ. CDR3 size: 14 residues. The CDR3 is CASSLEGVGYGYTF. The DNA of the CDR3 is TGCGCCAGCAGCTTGGAAGGGGTTGGCTATGGCTACACCTTC.

The table lists this clone with a few counts. The V and J genes are TRBV7-8 and TRBJ1-2, with 8 nucleotides matching TRBD1. CDR3 length: 14 amino acids. Germline V lookup: CDR1 SGHVS, CDR2 FQNEAQ. With V trimmed by 6 bases and J by 6 bases, 9 bases remained unmatched. The CDR3 region is CASSHDRGTDGYTF. The CDR3 coding sequence is TGTGCCAGCAGTCACGACAGGGGTACGGATGGCTACACCTTC. The variable domain in full, completed from reference TRBV7-8 and TRBJ1-2, reads GAGVSQSPRYKVAKRGQDVALRCDPISGHVSLFWYQQALGQGPEFLTYFQNEAQLDKSGLPSDRFFAERPEGSVSTLKIQRTQQEDSAVYLCASSHDRGTDGYTFGSGTRLTVV.

The chain joins TRBV5-4 to TRBJ2-5; 8 nucleotides line up with TRBD1. There are 13 residues in the CDR3. The germline V gene has CDR1 SGHNT and CDR2 YYREEE (reference sequence). J gave up 2 bases and V 4 bases, and 1 base lay outside the gene matches. The chain's CDR3 is CASSGTGQETQYF. The CDR3, as DNA: TGTGCCAGCAGCGGGACAGGTCAAGAGACCCAGTACTTC.

The chain uses TRBV18 and TRBJ2-7; D is perhaps TRBD2 (7 bases). This CDR3 has 15 amino acids. Germline V lookup: CDR1 KGHSH, CDR2 LQKENI. With 3 bases removed from V and 4 bases from J, the gap between germline ends came to 16 bases. CDR3 in amino acids: CASSPGGGGLYEQYF. The CDR3 DNA follows: TGTGCCAGCTCACCTGGCGGGGGCGGCCTTTACGAGCAGTACTTC.

The gene calls are TRBV15 and TRBJ2-5, with D unresolved. Germline CDR1 reads LNHNV; CDR2 reads YYDKDF (reference sequence). Between the trimmed V and J ends, which lost 1 base and 1 base, there was a span of 13 bases. The CDR3 covers 16 residues. CDR3 bases: TGTGCCACCAGCAGAGGTAGTCGTGTCCTCCAAGAGACCCAGTACTTC. This translates into CATSRGSRVLQETQYF.

V and J are TRBV4-3 and TRBJ2-1; 9 nucleotides agree with TRBD2. The CDR3 sequence is 16 residues long. V shed 2 bases, J shed 4 bases, and the junction held 6 bases outside the gene matches. The germline gives CDR1 LGHNA, CDR2 YSLEER. Here the CDR3 reads CASSQRLADSYNEQFF. CDR3 nucleotides: TGCGCCAGCAGCCAACGACTAGCGGACTCGTACAATGAGCAGTTCTTC.

The chain links TRBV12-5 to TRBJ1-5; 10 nucleotides align to TRBD1. This CDR3 has 14 residues. The germline V gene has CDR1 LGHNT and CDR2 FRNRAP. Losses at the gene ends were 1 base for V and 7 bases for J; bases not matched to a gene: 1. The CDR3 coding sequence is TGTGCTAGTGGTTTGGGGGACAGGGGACAGCCCCAGCATTTT. This encodes CASGLGDRGQPQHF.

CDR3 loop: CSASASGGQETQYF. CDR3 in DNA: TGCAGTGCTAGTGCTAGCGGCGGTCAAGAGACCCAGTACTTC. V usage is TRBV20-1 and J usage is TRBJ2-5, with 7 positions matching TRBD2. The germline gives CDR1 DFQATT, CDR2 SNEGSKA (reference sequence). With V trimmed by 3 bases and J by 2 bases, 6 bases remained unmatched. This CDR3 is built from 14 residues.

The chain carries TRBV6-1 and TRBJ2-5; TRBD1 aligns across 7 bases. Germline V gives CDR1 MNHNS, CDR2 SASEGT. The CDR3 is 15 residues long. Trimming at V came to 3 bases and at J to 2 bases, leaving 6 bases not matched to a gene. CDR3 DNA: TGTGCCAGCAGTGAGCACGGGACAGAACAAGAGACCCAGTACTTC. Encoded protein: CASSEHGTEQETQYF.

This chain joins TRBV5-1 and TRBJ1-2; 9 bases match TRBD1. V dropped 3 bases and J dropped 8; count of bases not matched to a gene: 8. The germline V gene has CDR1 SGHRS and CDR2 YFSETQ. The CDR3 runs 14 residues. CDR3 sequence (DNA): TGCGCCAGCAGCTCACCGGGACAGGGTTTGGGCTACACCTTC. Its protein product is CASSSPGQGLGYTF. The variable domain in full, with the rest retrieved from reference TRBV5-1 and TRBJ1-2, is KAGVTQTPRYLIKTRGQQVTLSCSPISGHRSVSWYQQTPGQGLQFLFEYFSETQRNKGNFPGRFSGRQFSNSRSEMNVSTLELGDSALYLCASSSPGQGLGYTFGSGTRLTVV.

This clone occurred once. This rearrangement joins TRBV30 to TRBJ1-5; D uncertain. Trimming removed 0 bases at V and 6 bases at J, with 9 bases between. This CDR3 is 13 amino acids long. Germline V CDR1 and CDR2: GTSNPN, SVGIG (reference sequence). The CDR3 nucleotides are TGTGCCTGGAGTGTTCGATTCAGTCAGCCCCAGCATTTT. Translation: CAWSVRFSQPQHF.

The rearrangement links TRBV2 to TRBJ1-4; TRBD1 aligns across 8 bases. V gave up 3 bases and J gave up 10 bases; unmatched junction bases: 10. The germline V gene encodes CDR1 SNHLY and CDR2 FYNNEI. This CDR3 spans 15 amino acids. The CDR3 nucleotides are TGTGCCAGCAGTGAGGAGGGACAGGCCTTTGGAAAACTGTTTTTT. Protein: CASSEEGQAFGKLFF.

The J gene is TRBJ2-1, the V gene TRBV27; D is possibly TRBD1 (5 bases). CDR3 size: 13 residues. Trimming shortened V by 0 bases and J by 9 bases, and 9 bases separated the two germline ends. Germline V gene sequence: CDR1 MNHEY, CDR2 SMNVEV (reference sequence). CDR3 sequence reads: CASSLSARAEQFF. The CDR3 DNA follows: TGTGCCAGCAGTTTATCGGCCAGGGCTGAGCAGTTCTTC.

The genes are TRBV19 and TRBJ1-1, with TRBD1 matching 7 bases. CDR1 is LNHDA, CDR2 SQIVND, per germline (reference sequence). The CDR3 runs to 14 residues. The trim removed 3 bases at V and 3 bases at J, leaving 4 bases unmatched. CDR3: CASSMRQGYTEAFF. The CDR3, as DNA: TGTGCCAGTAGTATGAGACAGGGATACACTGAAGCTTTCTTT.